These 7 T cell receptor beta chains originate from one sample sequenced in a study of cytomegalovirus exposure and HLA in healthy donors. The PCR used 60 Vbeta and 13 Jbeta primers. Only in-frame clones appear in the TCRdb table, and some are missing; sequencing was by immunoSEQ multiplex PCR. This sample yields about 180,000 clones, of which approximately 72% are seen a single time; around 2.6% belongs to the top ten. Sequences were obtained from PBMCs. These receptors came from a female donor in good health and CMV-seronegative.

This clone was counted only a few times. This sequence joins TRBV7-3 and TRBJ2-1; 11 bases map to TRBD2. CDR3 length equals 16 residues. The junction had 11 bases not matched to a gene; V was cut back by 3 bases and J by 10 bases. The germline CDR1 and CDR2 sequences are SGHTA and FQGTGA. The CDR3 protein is CASSLSLVAGGKEQFF. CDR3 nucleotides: TGTGCCAGCAGCTTGAGTTTGGTAGCGGGGGGGAAGGAGCAGTTCTTC.

The chain's CDR3 is CASRGPAGLRADTQYF. CDR3 coding DNA: TGTGCCAGCAGGGGCCCCGCGGGACTCCGAGCAGATACGCAGTATTTT. The gene calls are TRBV25-1 and TRBJ2-3; TRBD2 is a possible D gene (6 bases). V dropped 6 bases and J dropped 4 bases, with 20 bases sitting between them. This CDR3 is built from 16 residues. CDR1 and CDR2 (germline): MGHDK, SYGVNS.

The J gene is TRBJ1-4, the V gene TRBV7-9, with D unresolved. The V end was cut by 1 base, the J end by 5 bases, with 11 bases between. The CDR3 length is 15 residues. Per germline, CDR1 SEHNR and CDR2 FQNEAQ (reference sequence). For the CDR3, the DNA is TGTGCCAGCAGCTTAGATTCGGGGAACAATGAAAAACTGTTTTTT. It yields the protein CASSLDSGNNEKLFF. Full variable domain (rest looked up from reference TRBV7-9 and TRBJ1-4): DTGVSQNPRHKITKRGQNVTFRCDPISEHNRLYWYRQTLGQGPEFLTYFQNEAQLEKSRLLSDRFSAERPKGSFSTLEIQRTEQGDSAMYLCASSLDSGNNEKLFFGSGTQLSVL.

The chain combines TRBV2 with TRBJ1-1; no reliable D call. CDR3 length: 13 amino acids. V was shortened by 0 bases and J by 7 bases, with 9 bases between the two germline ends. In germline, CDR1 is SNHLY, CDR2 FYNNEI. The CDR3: CASSEAGGFEAFF. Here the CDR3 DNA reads TGTGCCAGCAGTGAAGCAGGCGGGTTTGAAGCTTTCTTT.

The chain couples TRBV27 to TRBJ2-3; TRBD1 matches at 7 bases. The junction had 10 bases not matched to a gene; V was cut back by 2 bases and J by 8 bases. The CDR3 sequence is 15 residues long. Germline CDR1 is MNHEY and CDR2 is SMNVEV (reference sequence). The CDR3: CASSLDRAGKTTQYF. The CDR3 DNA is TGTGCCAGCAGTTTAGACAGGGCGGGCAAGACTACGCAGTATTTT.

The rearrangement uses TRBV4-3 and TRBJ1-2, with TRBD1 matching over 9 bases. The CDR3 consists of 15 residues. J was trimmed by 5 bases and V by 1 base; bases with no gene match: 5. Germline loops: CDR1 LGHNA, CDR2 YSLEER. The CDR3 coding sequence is TGCGCCAGCAGCCAAGCCCTGGGACAGGGTTATGGCTACACCTTC. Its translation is CASSQALGQGYGYTF.

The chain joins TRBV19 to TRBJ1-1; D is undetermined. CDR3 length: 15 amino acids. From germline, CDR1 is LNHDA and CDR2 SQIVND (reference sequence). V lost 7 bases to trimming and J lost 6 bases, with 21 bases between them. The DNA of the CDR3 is TGTGCCAGTACCCGGCTACCGGGAGGAGGATCTGAAGCTTTCTTT. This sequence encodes CASTRLPGGGSEAFF.